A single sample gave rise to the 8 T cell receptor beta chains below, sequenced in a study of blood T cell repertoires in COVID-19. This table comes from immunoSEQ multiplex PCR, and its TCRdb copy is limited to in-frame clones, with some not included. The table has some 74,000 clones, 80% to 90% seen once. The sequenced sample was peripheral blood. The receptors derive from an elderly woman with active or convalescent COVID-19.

The CDR3 loop is CASSPRQGVTDTQYF. The CDR3 DNA reads TGTGCCAGCAGCCCACGACAGGGGGTGACAGATACGCAGTATTTT. The V call is TRBV7-9, the J call TRBJ2-3; 9 nucleotides match TRBD1. The V and J ends lost 5 bases and 3 bases, in that order; junction bases with no gene match: 6. Germline assignment: CDR1 SEHNR and CDR2 FQNEAQ (reference sequence). CDR3 length: 15 amino acids. The full variable domain, completed using reference TRBV7-9 and TRBJ2-3, is DTGVSQNPRHKITKRGQNVTFRCDPISEHNRLYWYRQTLGQGPEFLTYFQNEAQLEKSRLLSDRFSAERPKGSFSTLEIQRTEQGDSAMYLCASSPRQGVTDTQYFGPGTRLTVL.

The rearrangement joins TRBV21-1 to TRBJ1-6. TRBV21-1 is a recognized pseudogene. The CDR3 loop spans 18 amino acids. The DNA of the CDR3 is TGTGCCAGCAGCAAAATGAGAGGGCTGAGCTCCTATAATTCACCCCTCCACTTT. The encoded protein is CASSKMRGLSSYNSPLHF.

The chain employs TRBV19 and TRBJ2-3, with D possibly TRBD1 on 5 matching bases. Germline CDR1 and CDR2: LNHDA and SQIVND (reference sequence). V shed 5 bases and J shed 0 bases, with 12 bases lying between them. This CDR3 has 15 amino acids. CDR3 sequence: CASSADSSSTDTQYF. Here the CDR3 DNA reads TGTGCCAGTAGTGCAGACAGTTCTAGCACAGATACGCAGTATTTT.

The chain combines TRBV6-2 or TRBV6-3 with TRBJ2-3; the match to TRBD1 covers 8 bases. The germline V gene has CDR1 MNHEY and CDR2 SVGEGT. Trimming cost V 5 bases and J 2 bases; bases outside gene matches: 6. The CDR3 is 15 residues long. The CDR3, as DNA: TGTGCCAGCAGTCGCCAGGGGGCCTACACAGATACGCAGTATTTT. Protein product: CASSRQGAYTDTQYF.

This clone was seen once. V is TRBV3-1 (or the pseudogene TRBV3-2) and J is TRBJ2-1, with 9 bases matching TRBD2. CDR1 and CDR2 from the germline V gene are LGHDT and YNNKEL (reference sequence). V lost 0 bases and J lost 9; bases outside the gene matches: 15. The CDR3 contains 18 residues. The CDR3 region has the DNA TGTGCCAGCAGCCAAGAGTTCCTAGCGGGGCCGGGTCGCGGTGAGCAGTTCTTC. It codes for CASSQEFLAGPGRGEQFF.

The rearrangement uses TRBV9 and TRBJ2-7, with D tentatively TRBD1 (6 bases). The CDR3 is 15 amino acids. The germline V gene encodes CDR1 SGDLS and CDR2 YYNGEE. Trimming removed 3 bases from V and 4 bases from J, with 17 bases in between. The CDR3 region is CASSAALGQSYEQYF. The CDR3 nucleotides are TGTGCCAGCAGCGCCGCCTTAGGACAGTCTTACGAGCAGTACTTC.

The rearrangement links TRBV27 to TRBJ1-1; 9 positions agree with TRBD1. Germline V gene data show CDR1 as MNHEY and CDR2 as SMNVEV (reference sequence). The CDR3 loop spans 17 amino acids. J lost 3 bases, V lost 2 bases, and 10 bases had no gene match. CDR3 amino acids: CASSLRDRGFNDTEAFF. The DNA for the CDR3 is TGTGCCAGCAGTTTAAGAGACAGGGGGTTTAATGACACTGAAGCTTTCTTT.

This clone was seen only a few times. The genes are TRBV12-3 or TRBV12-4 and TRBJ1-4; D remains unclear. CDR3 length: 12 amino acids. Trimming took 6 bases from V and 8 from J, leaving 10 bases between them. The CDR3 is CASSRKEEKLFF. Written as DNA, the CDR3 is TGTGCCAGCAGCCGTAAGGAGGAAAAACTGTTTTTT.